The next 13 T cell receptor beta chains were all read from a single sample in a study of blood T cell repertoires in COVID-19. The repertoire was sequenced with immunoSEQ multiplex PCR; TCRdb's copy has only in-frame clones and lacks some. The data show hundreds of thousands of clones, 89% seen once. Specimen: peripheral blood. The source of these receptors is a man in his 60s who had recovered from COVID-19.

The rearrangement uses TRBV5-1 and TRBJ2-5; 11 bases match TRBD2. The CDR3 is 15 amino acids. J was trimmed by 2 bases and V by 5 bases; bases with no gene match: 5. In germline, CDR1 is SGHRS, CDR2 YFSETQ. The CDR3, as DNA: TGCGCCAGCAGGAGACTAGCGGGGAATCAAGAGACCCAGTACTTC. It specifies CASRRLAGNQETQYF. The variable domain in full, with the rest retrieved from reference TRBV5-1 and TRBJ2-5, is KAGVTQTPRYLIKTRGQQVTLSCSPISGHRSVSWYQQTPGQGLQFLFEYFSETQRNKGNFPGRFSGRQFSNSRSEMNVSTLELGDSALYLCASRRLAGNQETQYFGPGTRLLVL.

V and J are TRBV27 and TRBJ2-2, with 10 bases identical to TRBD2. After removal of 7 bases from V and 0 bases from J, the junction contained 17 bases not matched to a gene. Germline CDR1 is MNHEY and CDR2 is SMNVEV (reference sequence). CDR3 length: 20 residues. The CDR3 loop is CASIKSRTSGGATNTGELFF. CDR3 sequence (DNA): TGTGCCAGCATTAAGTCTAGGACTAGCGGAGGGGCCACGAACACCGGGGAGCTGTTTTTT.

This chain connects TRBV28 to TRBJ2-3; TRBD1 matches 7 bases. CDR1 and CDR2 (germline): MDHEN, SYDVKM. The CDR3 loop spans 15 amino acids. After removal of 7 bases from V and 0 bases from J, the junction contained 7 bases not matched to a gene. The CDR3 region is CASTDGQVSTDTQYF. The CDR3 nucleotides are TGTGCCAGCACCGACGGACAGGTCAGCACAGATACGCAGTATTTT.

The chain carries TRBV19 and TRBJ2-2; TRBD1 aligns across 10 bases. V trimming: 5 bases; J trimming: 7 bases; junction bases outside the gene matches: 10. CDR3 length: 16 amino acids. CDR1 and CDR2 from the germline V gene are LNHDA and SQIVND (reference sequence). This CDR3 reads CASSRQGALRSGELFF. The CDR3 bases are TGTGCCAGTAGTCGACAGGGGGCGCTTAGGAGCGGGGAGCTGTTTTTT.

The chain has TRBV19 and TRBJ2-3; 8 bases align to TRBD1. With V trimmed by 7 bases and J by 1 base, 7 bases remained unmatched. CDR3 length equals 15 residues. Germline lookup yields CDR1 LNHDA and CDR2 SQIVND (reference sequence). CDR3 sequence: CASTLQGAGTDTQYF. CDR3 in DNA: TGTGCCAGTACCCTCCAGGGGGCCGGCACAGATACGCAGTATTTT. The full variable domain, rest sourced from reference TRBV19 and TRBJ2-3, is DGGITQSPKYLFRKEGQNVTLSCEQNLNHDAMYWYRQDPGQGLRLIYYSQIVNDFQKGDIAEGYSVSREKKESFPLTVTSAQKNPTAFYLCASTLQGAGTDTQYFGPGTRLTVL.

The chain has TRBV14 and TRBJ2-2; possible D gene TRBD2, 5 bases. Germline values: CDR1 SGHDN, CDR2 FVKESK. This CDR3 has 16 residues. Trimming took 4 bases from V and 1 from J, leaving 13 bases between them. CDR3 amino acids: CASSRGWTVNTGELFF. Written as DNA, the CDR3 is TGTGCCAGCAGCCGAGGGTGGACGGTGAACACCGGGGAGCTGTTTTTT.

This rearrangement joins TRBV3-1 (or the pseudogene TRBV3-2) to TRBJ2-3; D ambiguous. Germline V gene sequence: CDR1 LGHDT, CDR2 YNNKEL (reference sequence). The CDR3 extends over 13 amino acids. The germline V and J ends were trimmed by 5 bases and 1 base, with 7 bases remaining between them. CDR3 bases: TGTGCCAGCAGCACCCGCGGCACAGATACGCAGTATTTT. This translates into CASSTRGTDTQYF.

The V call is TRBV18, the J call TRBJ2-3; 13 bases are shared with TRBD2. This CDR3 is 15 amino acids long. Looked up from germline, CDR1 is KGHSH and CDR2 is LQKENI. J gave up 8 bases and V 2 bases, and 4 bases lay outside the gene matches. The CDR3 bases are TGTGCCAGCTCACCAAAACTAGCGGGAGGGAGTACGCAGTATTTT. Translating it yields CASSPKLAGGSTQYF.

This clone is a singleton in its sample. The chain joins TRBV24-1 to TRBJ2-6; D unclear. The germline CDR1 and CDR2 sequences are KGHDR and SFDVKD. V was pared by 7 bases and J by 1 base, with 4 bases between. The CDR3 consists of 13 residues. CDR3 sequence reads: CATSLSGANVLTF. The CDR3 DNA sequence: TGTGCCACCAGCTTATCTGGGGCCAACGTCCTGACTTTC.

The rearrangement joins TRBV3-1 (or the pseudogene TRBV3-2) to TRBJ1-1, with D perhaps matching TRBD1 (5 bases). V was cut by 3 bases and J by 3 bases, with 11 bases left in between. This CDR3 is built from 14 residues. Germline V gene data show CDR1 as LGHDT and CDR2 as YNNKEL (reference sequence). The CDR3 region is CASSHGTAYTEAFF. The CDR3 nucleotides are TGTGCCAGCAGCCACGGGACTGCATACACTGAAGCTTTCTTT.

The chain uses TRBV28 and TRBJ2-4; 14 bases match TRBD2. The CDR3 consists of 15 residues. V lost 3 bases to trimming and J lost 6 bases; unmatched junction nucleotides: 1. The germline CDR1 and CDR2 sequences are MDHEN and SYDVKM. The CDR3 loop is CASSFGLAGGNIQYF. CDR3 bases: TGTGCCAGCAGTTTTGGACTAGCGGGAGGAAACATTCAGTACTTC.

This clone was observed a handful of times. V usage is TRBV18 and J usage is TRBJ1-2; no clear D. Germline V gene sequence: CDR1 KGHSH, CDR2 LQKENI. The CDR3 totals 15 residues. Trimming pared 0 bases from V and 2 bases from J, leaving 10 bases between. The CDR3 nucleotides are TGTGCCAGCTCACCACCAACGGGGTTGAACTATGGCTACACCTTC. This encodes CASSPPTGLNYGYTF.

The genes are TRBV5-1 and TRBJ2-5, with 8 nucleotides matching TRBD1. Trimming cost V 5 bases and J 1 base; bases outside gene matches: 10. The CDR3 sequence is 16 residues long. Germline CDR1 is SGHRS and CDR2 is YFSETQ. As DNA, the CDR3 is TGCGCCAGCAGTTTTGACAGGGGATATGCCCAAGAGACCCAGTACTTC. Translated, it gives CASSFDRGYAQETQYF. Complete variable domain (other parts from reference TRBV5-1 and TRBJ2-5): KAGVTQTPRYLIKTRGQQVTLSCSPISGHRSVSWYQQTPGQGLQFLFEYFSETQRNKGNFPGRFSGRQFSNSRSEMNVSTLELGDSALYLCASSFDRGYAQETQYFGPGTRLLVL.